The clone carrying this T cell receptor (beta chain) was detected only a few times. Its antigen is undetermined. The sample is drawn from a study of identical twins. Broader study findings: Insertions were reduced in abundant cord blood beta clonotypes but not in memory repertoires.

Unique molecular identifiers were present on the cDNA, and a universal primer site came from template switching. Each CDR3 protein is one row after TCRdb ran MiXCR on the 5' RACE reads. The sample lists a few hundred thousand distinct CDR3 sequences, roughly 7.1% occurring once. The CDR3 covers 15 residues. Trimming stripped 7 bases from V and 0 bases from J, with 13 bases between. The germline V gene has CDR1 MNHEY and CDR2 SMNVEV (reference sequence). Separately, the same data were catalogued under a study of T cells expressing NK-cell markers. That source adds: HCMV seropositivity characterized most of the eight sequenced donors, and seronegativity one. In a group of about 6 donors, dominant NKG2C+ clonotypes represented roughly 1.0-7.5% of CD8+ T cells.

The chain is built from TRBV27 and TRBJ2-1, with D possibly TRBD2 on 6 matching bases. Specimen: CD8+ T cells sorted from blood. The clonotype originates from a woman aged 18-29 years in good health. The CDR3 protein is CASKPASASYNEQFF. For the CDR3, the DNA is TGTGCCAGCAAACCCGCTAGCGCCTCCTACAATGAGCAGTTCTTC.